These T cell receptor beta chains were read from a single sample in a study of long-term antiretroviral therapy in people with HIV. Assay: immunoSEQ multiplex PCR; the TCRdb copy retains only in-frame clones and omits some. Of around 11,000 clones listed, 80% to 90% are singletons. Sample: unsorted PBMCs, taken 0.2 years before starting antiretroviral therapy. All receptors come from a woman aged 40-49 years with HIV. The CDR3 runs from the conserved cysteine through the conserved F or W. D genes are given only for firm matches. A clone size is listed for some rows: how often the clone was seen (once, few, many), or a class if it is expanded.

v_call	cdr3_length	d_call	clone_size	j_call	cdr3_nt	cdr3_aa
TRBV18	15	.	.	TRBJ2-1	TGTGCCAGCTCACCACCGTATGGGACTTTCAATGAGCAGTTCTTC	CASSPPYGTFNEQFF
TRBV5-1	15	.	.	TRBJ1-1	TGCGCCAGCAGCTTGGAGGGGGGAGGCGACACTGAAGCTTTCTTT	CASSLEGGGDTEAFF
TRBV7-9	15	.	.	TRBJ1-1	TGTGCCAGCAGCTTAGCGTTCCGGGACCGCTTTGGAGCTTTCTTT	CASSLAFRDRFGAFF
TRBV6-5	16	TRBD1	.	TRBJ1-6	TGTGCCAGCAGTTACTCGGGACAGCTTTATAATTCACCCCTCCACTTT	CASSYSGQLYNSPLHF
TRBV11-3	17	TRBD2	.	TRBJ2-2	TGTGCCAGCCGCCTCGATGCGGGGGGGCAAAACACCGGGGAGCTGTTTTTT	CASRLDAGGQNTGELFF
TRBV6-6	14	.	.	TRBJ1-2	TGTGCCAGCAGTTCAGACAGGTTTAACTATGGCTACACCTTC	CASSSDRFNYGYTF
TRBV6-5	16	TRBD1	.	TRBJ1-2	TGTGCCAGCAGTTGGTCCGGGACAGGGGGGGAATATGGCTACACCTTC	CASSWSGTGGEYGYTF
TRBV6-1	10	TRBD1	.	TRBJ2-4	TGTGCCAGCAGGGGACAGGGGGAGTACTTC	CASRGQGEYF
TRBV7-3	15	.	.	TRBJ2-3	TGTGCCAGCAGCTTAAGCTACGGGGACACAGATACGCAGTATTTT	CASSLSYGDTDTQYF
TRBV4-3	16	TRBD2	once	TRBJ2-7	TGCGCCAGCAGCCAAGATCCAGCGGGGGGCCCCTACGAGCAGTACTTC	CASSQDPAGGPYEQYF
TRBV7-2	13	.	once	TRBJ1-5	TGTGCCAGCAGTCTAAACGACGGAATAAACCAGCATTTT	CASSLNDGINQHF
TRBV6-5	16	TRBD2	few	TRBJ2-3	TGTGCCAGCAGTTACCGGCCTAGCGGGGGCACAGATACGCAGTATTTT	CASSYRPSGGTDTQYF
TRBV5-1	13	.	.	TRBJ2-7	TGCGCCAGCAGCTTGGACCCCTTCTACGAGCAGTACTTC	CASSLDPFYEQYF
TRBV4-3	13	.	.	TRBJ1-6	TGCGCCAGCAGCCAAGATACCTCCTCACCCCTCCACTTT	CASSQDTSSPLHF
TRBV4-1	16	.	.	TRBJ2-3	TGCGCCAGCAGCCAAGTACCGGGACGGCGGGGAGATACGCAGTATTTT	CASSQVPGRRGDTQYF
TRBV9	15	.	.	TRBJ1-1	TGTGCCAGCAGCGTGTTTGACGGAATGAACACTGAAGCTTTCTTT	CASSVFDGMNTEAFF
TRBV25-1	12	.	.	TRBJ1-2	TGTGCCAGCAGTGAATTCGGGTATGGCTACACCTTC	CASSEFGYGYTF
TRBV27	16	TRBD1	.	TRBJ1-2	TGTGCCAGCAGTTTTAGTACGGACAGGGAAAACTATGGCTACACCTTC	CASSFSTDRENYGYTF
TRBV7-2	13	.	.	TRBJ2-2	TGTGCCAGCAGCCCCGGATACACCGGGGAGCTGTTTTTT	CASSPGYTGELFF
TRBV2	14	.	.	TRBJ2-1	TGTGCCAGCAGTGAAACAAGGAACAGGAATGAGCAGTTCTTC	CASSETRNRNEQFF